One sample yielded the 11 T cell receptor beta chains listed below, sequenced in a study of Tregs in tolerant kidney transplant recipients. Produced via immunoSEQ multiplex PCR; TCRdb's table is partial and in-frame only. The sample records some 71,000 clones, around 90% being singletons. Here the sequenced sample was CD4+ T cells from blood, taken before the transplant. Receptors originate from a human donor who received a combined kidney and bone marrow transplant.

J is TRBJ2-1 and V is TRBV4-1; 9 bases are shared with TRBD1. CDR3 length: 15 amino acids. Per germline, CDR1 MGHRA and CDR2 YSYEKL. J gave up 9 bases and V 1 base, and 7 bases lay outside the gene matches. CDR3 nucleotides: TGCGCCAGCAGCCAAGGACAGGGGGTCTTAGGTGAGCAGTTCTTC. It yields the protein CASSQGQGVLGEQFF.

This clone was picked up one time. CDR3 DNA: TGTGCCAGCAGCCAAACCGCTCGACAGGTTGGCACCGGGGAGCTGTTTTTT. Encoded protein: CASSQTARQVGTGELFF. The rearrangement links TRBV7-6 to TRBJ2-2, with a weak D call TRBD1 (6 bases). CDR1 is SGHVS, CDR2 FNYEAQ, per germline. The CDR3 is 17 amino acids. The V and J ends lost 5 bases and 4 bases respectively, with 20 bases between them.

This chain connects TRBV5-1 to TRBJ2-1; maybe TRBD1 (5 bases). CDR3 length: 16 amino acids. V gave up 0 bases and J gave up 0 bases, with 10 bases separating them. Germline lookup yields CDR1 SGHRS and CDR2 YFSETQ. CDR3 amino acids: CASSLGTSLSYNEQFF. The CDR3 coding sequence is TGCGCCAGCAGCTTGGGGACATCTCTCTCCTACAATGAGCAGTTCTTC. Variable domain in full (rest from reference TRBV5-1 and TRBJ2-1): KAGVTQTPRYLIKTRGQQVTLSCSPISGHRSVSWYQQTPGQGLQFLFEYFSETQRNKGNFPGRFSGRQFSNSRSEMNVSTLELGDSALYLCASSLGTSLSYNEQFFGPGTRLTVL.

The chain couples TRBV5-6 to TRBJ2-3, with D possibly TRBD1 on 5 matching bases. The CDR3 consists of 16 residues. Germline CDR1 and CDR2: SGHDT and YYEEEE. Trimming stripped 4 bases from V and 2 bases from J, with 17 bases between. CDR3 region: CASSRHPSQVTDTQYF. As DNA, the CDR3 is TGTGCCAGCAGCCGTCATCCATCACAGGTCACAGATACGCAGTATTTT.

The CDR3 DNA reads TGTGCCAGCAGCTCCGGGACTAGATACGCTGAGCAGTTCTTC. This codes for CASSSGTRYAEQFF. The chain recombines TRBV7-2 with TRBJ2-1, with 8 bases matching TRBD2. The J segment lost 9 bases and the V segment lost 4 bases, leaving 8 bases of the junction unmatched. The CDR3 has 14 amino acids. The germline V gene has CDR1 SGHTA and CDR2 FQGNSA.

The V and J genes are TRBV7-9 and TRBJ2-1; TRBD2 aligns across 8 bases. The CDR3 has 16 amino acids. J was trimmed by 0 bases and V by 2 bases; bases with no gene match: 3. CDR1 and CDR2 from the germline V gene are SEHNR and FQNEAQ (reference sequence). CDR3 in DNA: TGTGCCAGCAGCTTACCCGGACTAGCCTCCTACAATGAGCAGTTCTTC. Translation gives CASSLPGLASYNEQFF.

The rearrangement uses TRBV11-2 and TRBJ1-1; the D is unclear. CDR1 is SGHAT, CDR2 FQNNGV, per germline. With 3 bases removed from V and 1 base from J, the gap between germline ends came to 6 bases. The CDR3 contains 13 residues. Here the CDR3 reads CASSFAGNTEAFF. The CDR3, as DNA: TGTGCCAGCAGCTTCGCGGGGAACACTGAAGCTTTCTTT.

The chain couples TRBV28 to TRBJ2-7; D not certain. CDR1 and CDR2 (germline): MDHEN, SYDVKM. There are 14 residues in the CDR3. Trimming pared 9 bases from V and 8 bases from J, leaving 23 bases between. CDR3 in amino acids: CASTYSGQSFQQYF. CDR3 DNA: TGTGCCAGTACGTATTCTGGGCAGAGCTTTCAGCAGTACTTC.

The chain couples TRBV9 to TRBJ2-1; a possible D gene is TRBD1 (6 bases). The CDR3 is 15 amino acids. The V and J ends lost 0 bases and 4 bases respectively, with 11 bases between them. The V gene's germline CDR1 is SGDLS and CDR2 YYNGEE. CDR3 sequence (DNA): TGTGCCAGCAGCGTAGCGAGTCAGGGGTACAATGAGCAGTTCTTC. Translating it yields CASSVASQGYNEQFF.

This clone was counted once. DNA for the CDR3: TGCAGCGTCACCGGGACAGGGGGAAAGAACACTGAAGCTTTCTTT. It yields the protein CSVTGTGGKNTEAFF. The gene calls are TRBV29-1 and TRBJ1-1, with 11 positions matching TRBD1. V trimming: 6 bases; J trimming: 1 base; junction bases outside the gene matches: 7. Germline-derived CDR1 and CDR2 are SQVTM and ANQGSEA. The CDR3 extends over 15 amino acids.

The rearrangement links TRBV28 to TRBJ2-2, with D possibly matching TRBD2 (5 bases). Germline CDR1 MDHEN, CDR2 SYDVKM. There are 14 residues in the CDR3. Trimming took 6 bases from V and 0 from J, leaving 8 bases between them. CDR3 nucleotides: TGTGCCAGCAGGGTCGGGGCGAACACCGGGGAGCTGTTTTTT. Protein sequence: CASRVGANTGELFF. Full variable domain (rest looked up from reference TRBV28 and TRBJ2-2): DVKVTQSSRYLVKRTGEKVFLECVQDMDHENMFWYRQDPGLGLRLIYFSYDVKMKEKGDIPEGYSVSREKKERFSLILESASTNQTSMYLCASRVGANTGELFFGEGSRLTVL.